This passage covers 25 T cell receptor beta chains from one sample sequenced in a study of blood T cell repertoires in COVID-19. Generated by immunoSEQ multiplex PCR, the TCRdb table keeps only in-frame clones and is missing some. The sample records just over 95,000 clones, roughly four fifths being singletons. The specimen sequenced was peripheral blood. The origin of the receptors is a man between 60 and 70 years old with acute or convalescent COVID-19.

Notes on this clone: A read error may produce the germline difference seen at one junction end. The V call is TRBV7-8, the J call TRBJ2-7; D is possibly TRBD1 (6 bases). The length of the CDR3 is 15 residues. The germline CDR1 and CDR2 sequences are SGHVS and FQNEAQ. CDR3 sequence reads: CVSSSKTGSSYEQYF. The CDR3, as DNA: TGTGTCAGCAGTTCAAAGACAGGTAGCTCCTACGAGCAGTACTTC.

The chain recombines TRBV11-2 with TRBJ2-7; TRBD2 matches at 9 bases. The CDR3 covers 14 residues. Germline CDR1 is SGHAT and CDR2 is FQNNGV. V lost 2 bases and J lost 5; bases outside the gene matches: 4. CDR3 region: CASSLFASGDEQYF. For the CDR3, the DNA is TGTGCCAGCAGCTTATTTGCTAGCGGGGACGAGCAGTACTTC.

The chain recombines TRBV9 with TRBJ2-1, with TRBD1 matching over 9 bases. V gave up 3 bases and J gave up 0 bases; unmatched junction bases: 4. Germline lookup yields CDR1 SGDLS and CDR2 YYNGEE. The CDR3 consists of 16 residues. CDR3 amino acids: CASSGNRGRSYNEQFF. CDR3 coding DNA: TGTGCCAGCAGCGGGAACAGGGGGCGCTCCTACAATGAGCAGTTCTTC.

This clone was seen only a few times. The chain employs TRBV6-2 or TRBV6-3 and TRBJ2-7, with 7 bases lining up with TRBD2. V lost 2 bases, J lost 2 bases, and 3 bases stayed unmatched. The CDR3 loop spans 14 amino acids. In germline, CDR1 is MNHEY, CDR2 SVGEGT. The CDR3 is CASSYGEGPYEQYV. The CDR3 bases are TGTGCCAGCAGTTACGGGGAGGGCCCCTACGAGCAGTACGTC.

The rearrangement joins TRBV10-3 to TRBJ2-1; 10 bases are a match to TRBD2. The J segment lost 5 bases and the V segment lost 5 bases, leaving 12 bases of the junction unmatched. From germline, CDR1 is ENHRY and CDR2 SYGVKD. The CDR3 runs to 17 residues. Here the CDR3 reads CAISTLSGTSANNEQFF. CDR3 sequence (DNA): TGTGCCATCAGTACCCTTTCCGGGACTAGCGCTAACAATGAGCAGTTCTTC.

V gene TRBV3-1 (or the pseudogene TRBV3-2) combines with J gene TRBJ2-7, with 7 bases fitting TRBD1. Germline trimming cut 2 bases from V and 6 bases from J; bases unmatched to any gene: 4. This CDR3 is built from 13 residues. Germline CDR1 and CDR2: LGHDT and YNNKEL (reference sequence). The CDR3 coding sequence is TGTGCCAGCAGCCAATCTCGACAGGGCGAGCAGTACGTC. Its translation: CASSQSRQGEQYV.

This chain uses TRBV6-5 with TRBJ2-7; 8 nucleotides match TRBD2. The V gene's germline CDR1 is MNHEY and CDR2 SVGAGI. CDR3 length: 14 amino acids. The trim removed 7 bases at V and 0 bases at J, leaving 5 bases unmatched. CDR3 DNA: TGTGCCAGCAAACTAGCGGTTAGCTCCTACGAGCAGTACGTC. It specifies CASKLAVSSYEQYV.

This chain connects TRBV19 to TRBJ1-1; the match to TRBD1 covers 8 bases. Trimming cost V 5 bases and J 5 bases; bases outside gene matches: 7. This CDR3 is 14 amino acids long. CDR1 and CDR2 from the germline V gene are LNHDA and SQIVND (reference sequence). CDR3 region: CASSPGQGWTEAFF. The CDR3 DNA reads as TGTGCCAGTAGTCCCGGACAGGGTTGGACTGAAGCTTTCTTT.

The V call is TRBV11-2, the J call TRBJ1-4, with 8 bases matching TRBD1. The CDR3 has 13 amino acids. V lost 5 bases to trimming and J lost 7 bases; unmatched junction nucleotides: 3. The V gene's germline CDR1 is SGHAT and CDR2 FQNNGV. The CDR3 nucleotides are TGTGCCAGCAGCCAGGGGGCGCTTGAAAAACTGTTTTTT. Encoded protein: CASSQGALEKLFF. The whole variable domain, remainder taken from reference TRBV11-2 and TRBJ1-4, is EAGVAQSPRYKIIEKRQSVAFWCNPISGHATLYWYQQILGQGPKLLIQFQNNGVVDDSQLPKDRFSAERLKGVDSTLKIQPAKLEDSAVYLCASSQGALEKLFFGSGTQLSVL.

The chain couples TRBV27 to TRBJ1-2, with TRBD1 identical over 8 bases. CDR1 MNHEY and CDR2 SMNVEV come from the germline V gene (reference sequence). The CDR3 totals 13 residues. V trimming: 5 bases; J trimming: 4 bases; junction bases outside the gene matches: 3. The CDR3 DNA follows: TGTGCCAGCAGTCTGACAGGGGCCTATGGCTACACCTTC. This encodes CASSLTGAYGYTF.

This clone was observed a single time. The CDR3: CASSSDSLIFLTDTQYF. As DNA, the CDR3 is TGTGCCAGTAGTTCGGACAGCTTAATTTTCCTCACAGATACGCAGTATTTT. The J gene is TRBJ2-3, the V gene TRBV19; a possible D gene is TRBD1 (6 bases). The CDR3 contains 17 residues. With 5 bases removed from V and 2 bases from J, the gap between germline ends came to 20 bases. CDR1 and CDR2 (germline): LNHDA, SQIVND (reference sequence).

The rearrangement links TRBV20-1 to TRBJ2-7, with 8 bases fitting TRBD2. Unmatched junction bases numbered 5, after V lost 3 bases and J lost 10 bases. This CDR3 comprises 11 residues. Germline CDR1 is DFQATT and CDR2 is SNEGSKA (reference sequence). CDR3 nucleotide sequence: TGCAGTGCTAGGACTATAGCGGGACAGTACGTC. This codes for CSARTIAGQYV.

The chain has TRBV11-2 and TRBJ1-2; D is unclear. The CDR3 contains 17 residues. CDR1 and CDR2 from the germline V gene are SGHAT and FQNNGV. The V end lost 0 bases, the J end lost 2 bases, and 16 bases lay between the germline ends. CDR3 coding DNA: TGTGCCAGCAGCTTAGATCGAGAATGGCGGCCAAACTATGGCTACACCTTC. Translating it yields CASSLDREWRPNYGYTF.

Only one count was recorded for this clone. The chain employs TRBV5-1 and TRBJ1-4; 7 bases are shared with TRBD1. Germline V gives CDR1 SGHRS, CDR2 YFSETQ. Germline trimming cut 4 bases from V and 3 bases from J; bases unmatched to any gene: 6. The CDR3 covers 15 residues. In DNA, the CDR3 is TGCGCCAGCAGCACCACAGGGGCCCCTAATGAAAAACTGTTTTTT. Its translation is CASSTTGAPNEKLFF.

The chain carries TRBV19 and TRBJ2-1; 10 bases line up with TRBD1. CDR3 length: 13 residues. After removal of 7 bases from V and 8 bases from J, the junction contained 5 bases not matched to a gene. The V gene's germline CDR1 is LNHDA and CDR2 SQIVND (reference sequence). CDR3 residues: CASKGQGFYEQFF. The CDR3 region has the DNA TGTGCCAGTAAGGGACAGGGGTTTTATGAGCAGTTCTTC.

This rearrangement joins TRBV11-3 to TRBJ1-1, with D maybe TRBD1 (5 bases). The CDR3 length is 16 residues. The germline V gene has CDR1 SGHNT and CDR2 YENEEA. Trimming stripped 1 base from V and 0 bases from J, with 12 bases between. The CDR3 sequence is CASSLAWGLMNTEAFF. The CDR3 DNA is TGTGCCAGCAGCTTAGCCTGGGGACTTATGAACACTGAAGCTTTCTTT.

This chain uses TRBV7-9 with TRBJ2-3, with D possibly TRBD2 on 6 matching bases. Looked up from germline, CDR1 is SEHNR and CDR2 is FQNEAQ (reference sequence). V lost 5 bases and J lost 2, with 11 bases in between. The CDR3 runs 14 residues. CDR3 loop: CASSPWTNTDTQYF. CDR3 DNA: TGTGCCAGCAGCCCGTGGACTAACACAGATACGCAGTATTTT.

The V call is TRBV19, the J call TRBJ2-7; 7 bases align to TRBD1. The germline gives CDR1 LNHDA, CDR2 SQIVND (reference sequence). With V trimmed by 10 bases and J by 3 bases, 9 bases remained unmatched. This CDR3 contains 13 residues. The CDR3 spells CATSGTVDYEQYF. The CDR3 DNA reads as TGTGCCACCTCCGGGACAGTGGACTACGAGCAGTACTTC.

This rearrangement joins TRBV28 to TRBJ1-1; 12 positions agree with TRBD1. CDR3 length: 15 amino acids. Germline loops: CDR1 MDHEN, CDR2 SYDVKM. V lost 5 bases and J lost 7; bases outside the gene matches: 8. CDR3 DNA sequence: TGTGCCAGCAGTAGTCCCGGGACAGGGGGCGGTGAAGCTTTCTTT. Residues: CASSSPGTGGGEAFF.

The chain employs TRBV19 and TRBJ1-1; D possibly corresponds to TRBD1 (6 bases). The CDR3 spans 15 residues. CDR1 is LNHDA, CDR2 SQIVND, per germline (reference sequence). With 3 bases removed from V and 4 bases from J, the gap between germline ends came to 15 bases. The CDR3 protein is CASSILQGYRTEAFF. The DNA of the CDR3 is TGTGCCAGTAGTATTCTACAGGGTTATCGCACTGAAGCTTTCTTT.

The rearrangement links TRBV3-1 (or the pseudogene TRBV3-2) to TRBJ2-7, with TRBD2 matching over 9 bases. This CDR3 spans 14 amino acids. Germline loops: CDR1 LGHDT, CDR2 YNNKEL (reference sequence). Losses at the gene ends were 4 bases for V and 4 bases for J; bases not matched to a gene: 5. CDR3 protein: CASSPASGEYEQYF. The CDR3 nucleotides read TGTGCCAGCAGCCCGGCTAGCGGGGAATACGAGCAGTACTTC.

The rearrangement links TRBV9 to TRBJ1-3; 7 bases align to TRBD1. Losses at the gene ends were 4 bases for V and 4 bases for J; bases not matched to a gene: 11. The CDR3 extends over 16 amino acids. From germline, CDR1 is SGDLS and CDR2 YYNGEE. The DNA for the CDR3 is TGTGCCAGCAGCTCCCGACAGGGACCCATCGGAAACACCATATATTTT. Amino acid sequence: CASSSRQGPIGNTIYF.

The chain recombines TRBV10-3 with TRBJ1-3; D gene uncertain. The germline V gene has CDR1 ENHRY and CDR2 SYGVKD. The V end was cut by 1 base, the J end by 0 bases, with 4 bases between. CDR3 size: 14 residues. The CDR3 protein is CAISEFNSGNTIYF. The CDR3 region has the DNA TGTGCCATCAGTGAGTTTAACTCTGGAAACACCATATATTTT.

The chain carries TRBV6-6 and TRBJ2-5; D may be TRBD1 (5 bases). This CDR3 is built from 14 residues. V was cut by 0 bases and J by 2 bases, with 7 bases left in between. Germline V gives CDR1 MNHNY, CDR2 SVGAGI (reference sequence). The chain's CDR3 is CASSYSTAQETQYF. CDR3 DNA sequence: TGTGCCAGCAGTTACTCGACAGCGCAAGAGACCCAGTACTTC.

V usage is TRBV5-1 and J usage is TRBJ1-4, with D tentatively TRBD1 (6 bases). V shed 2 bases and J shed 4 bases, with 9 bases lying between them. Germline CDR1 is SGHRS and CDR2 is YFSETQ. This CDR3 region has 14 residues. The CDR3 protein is CASSLQGVNEKLFF. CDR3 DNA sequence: TGCGCCAGCAGCTTACAGGGTGTTAATGAAAAACTGTTTTTT.